The source of this T cell receptor beta chain is a study of identifying expanded T cells in peripheral blood (dated by TCRdb to the late 2010s). Study-wide context: Separate aliquots of the same genomic DNA pool were sequenced to produce technical replicates, and four replicates were compared in pairs. Findings and caveats that apply to the study as a whole: The authors expected that biological variance in healthy repertoires might rise further over much longer intervals, such as months to years. For all healthy donors, the variance in clone template counts between approximately 2-week samples rose significantly as total template count increased. Across all healthy-donor time intervals, the beta-binomial model significantly lowered both the number of clones called differentially abundant and the false-positive rate. Between technical replicates the binomial model flagged about 1.1 differentially abundant clones, whereas over about 2 weeks the binomial model flagged about 15 and over approximately 4 weeks 19 to 20.

This clone came up once. The antigen this receptor binds is unknown. It has no much larger one-base neighbor in the sample; base qualities were not kept. TCRbeta CDR3 regions were profiled with the immunoSEQ Assay using bias-controlled multiplex PCR amplification of genomic DNA. In the source study's methods: The absolute abundance of each unique TCRbeta CDR3 region was quantified after sequences were collapsed and filtered. Differential abundance was assessed using a binomial (Fisher-equivalent) model and a beta-binomial model in which time-dependent variance fitted from healthy donors was added. Clones with fewer than 5 combined templates were removed, and a clone was called differentially abundant if the clone's Benjamini-Hochberg FDR was below 0.01. In the beta-binomial model, variance was expressed as a function of the total template count across the two samples, in the form v = (b*log(k)+a)^2. Drawn from immuneACCESS, this table holds only the in-frame rearrangements with V and J called that TCRdb kept. Clones are partly lost; checked studies trace under half to an unresolved V gene and leave the rest unexplained. D and trimming were read from the DNA, whereas the V and J calls and clone size are those reported in that table. This sample is represented by around 100,000 clones; more than 85% of them were singletons. Of the sample, over 15% is held by the ten largest clones.

During the collection period, no immune events, such as infections, were documented for the healthy donors. Blood repertoires from healthy donors were used as a training cohort for calibrating time-dependent variance in a beta-binomial model of differential abundance of T-cell clones. The training cohort was composed of 10 or so healthy donors, 3 female and 7 male. Donor ages ranged from about 25 to 70 years, with an average of 43 years. Whole blood, obtained from a commercial supplier, was collected from each healthy donor at three time points spaced around 13 days apart. For immunosequencing, genomic DNA was extracted from unsorted whole blood. V and J are truncated by 5 bases and 3 bases respectively, leaving an intervening sequence of 14 bases. Including the terminal cysteine and phenylalanine, the CDR3 comprises 16 residues. The entry retains the CDR3 DNA only, 48 bases that are in frame from base 1. CDR1 MNHEY and CDR2 SMNVEV are derived from the germline V gene (reference sequence).

This chain is built from TRBV27 and TRBJ1-6, with no D gene named confidently. The TCR sequence derives from a person between 18 and 70 years old in good health. Input material: blood. The CDR3 region has the sequence CASSTRTGGYNSPLHF. The bases read TGTGCCAGCAGTACGCGGACGGGAGGCTATAATTCACCCCTCCACTTT.